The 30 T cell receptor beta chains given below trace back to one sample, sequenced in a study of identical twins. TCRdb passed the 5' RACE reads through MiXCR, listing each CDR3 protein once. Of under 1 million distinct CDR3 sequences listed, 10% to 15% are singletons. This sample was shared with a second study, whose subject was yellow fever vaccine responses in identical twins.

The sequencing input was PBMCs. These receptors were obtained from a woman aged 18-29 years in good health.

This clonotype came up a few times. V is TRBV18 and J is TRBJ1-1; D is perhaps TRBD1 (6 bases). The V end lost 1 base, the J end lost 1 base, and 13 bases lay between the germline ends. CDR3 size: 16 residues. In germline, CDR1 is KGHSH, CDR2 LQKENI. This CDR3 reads CASSPLSGTSNTEAFF. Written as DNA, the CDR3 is TGTGCCAGCTCACCACTGTCGGGGACATCGAACACTGAAGCTTTCTTT.

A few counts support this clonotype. The CDR3 DNA is TGTGCCATCAGTGAGTTGGGGACAACGAACTATGGCTACACCTTC. It specifies CAISELGTTNYGYTF. The chain combines TRBV10-3 with TRBJ1-2; maybe TRBD1 (6 bases). V was pared by 1 base and J by 2 bases, with 11 bases between. This CDR3 region has 15 residues. Germline V gene sequence: CDR1 ENHRY, CDR2 SYGVKD.

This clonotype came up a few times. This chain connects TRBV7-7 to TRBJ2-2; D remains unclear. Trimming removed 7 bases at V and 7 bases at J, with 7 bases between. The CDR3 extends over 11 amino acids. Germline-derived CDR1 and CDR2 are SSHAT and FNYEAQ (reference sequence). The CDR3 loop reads CASTDGGELFF. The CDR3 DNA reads TGTGCCAGCACGGACGGCGGGGAGCTGTTTTTT.

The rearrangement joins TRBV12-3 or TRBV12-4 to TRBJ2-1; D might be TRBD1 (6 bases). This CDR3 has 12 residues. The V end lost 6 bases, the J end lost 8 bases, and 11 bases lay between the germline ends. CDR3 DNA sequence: TGTGCCAGCAGGGGGGCCCATCATGAGCAGTTCTTC. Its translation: CASRGAHHEQFF.

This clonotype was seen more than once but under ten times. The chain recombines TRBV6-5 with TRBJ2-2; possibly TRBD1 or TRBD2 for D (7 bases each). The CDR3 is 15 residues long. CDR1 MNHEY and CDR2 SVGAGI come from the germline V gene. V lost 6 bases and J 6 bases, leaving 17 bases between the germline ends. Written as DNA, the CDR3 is TGTGCCAGCAGCCGACAGGGACTAAATTCCGGGGAGCTGTTTTTT. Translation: CASSRQGLNSGELFF.

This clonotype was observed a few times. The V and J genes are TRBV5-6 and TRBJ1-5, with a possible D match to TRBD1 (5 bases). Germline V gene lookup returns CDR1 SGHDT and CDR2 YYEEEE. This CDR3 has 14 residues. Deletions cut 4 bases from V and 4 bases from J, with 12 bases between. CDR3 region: CASSQGPLNQPQHF. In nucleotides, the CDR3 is TGTGCCAGCAGCCAGGGACCGTTGAATCAGCCCCAGCATTTT. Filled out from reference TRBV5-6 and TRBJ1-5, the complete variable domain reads DAGVTQSPTHLIKTRGQQVTLRCSPKSGHDTVSWYQQALGQGPQFIFQYYEEEERQRGNFPDRFSGHQFPNYSSELNVNALLLGDSALYLCASSQGPLNQPQHFGDGTRLSIL.

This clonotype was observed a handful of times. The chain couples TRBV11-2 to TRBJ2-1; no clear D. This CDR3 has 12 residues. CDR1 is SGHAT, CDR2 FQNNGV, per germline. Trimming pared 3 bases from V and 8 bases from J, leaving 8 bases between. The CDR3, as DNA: TGTGCCAGCAGCTTTTATTTCGATGAGCAGTTCTTC. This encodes CASSFYFDEQFF.

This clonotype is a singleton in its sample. The chain's CDR3 is CASSVSGGIRETQYF. The CDR3 bases are TGCGCCAGCAGCGTTTCGGGGGGCATCCGGGAGACCCAGTACTTC. This rearrangement joins TRBV5-1 to TRBJ2-5, with D perhaps TRBD2 (7 bases). The CDR3 contains 15 residues. The germline V gene has CDR1 SGHRS and CDR2 YFSETQ. V was cut by 4 bases and J by 5 bases, with 18 bases left in between.

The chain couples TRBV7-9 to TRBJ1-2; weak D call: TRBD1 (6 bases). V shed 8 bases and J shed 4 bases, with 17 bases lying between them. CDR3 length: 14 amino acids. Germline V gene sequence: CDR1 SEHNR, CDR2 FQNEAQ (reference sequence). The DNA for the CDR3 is TGTGCCAGCCACCCAGGCAGGGGAGGCTATGGCTACACCTTC. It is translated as CASHPGRGGYGYTF.

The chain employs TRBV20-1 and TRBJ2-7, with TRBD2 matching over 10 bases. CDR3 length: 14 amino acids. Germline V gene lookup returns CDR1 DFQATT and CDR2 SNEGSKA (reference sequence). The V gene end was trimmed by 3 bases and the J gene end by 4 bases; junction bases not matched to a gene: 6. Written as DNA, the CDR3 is TGCAGTGCTAGTCGGCTAGCGGGAGCTTACGAGCAGTACTTC. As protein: CSASRLAGAYEQYF.

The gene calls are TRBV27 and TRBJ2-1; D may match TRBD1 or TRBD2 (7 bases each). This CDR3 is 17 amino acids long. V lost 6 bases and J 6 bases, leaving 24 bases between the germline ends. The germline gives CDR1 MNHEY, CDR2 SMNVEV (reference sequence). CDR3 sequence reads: CASRGGGGGGGSNEQFF. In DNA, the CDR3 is TGTGCCAGCAGGGGGGGAGGGGGCGGGGGAGGTAGCAATGAGCAGTTCTTC.

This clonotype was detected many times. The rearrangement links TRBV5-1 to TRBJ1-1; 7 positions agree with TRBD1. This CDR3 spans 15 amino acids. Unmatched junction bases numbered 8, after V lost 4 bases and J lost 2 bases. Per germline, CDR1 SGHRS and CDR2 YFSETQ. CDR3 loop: CASSDRRDRNTEAFF. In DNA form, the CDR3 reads TGCGCCAGCAGCGATAGGAGGGACAGAAACACTGAAGCTTTCTTT.

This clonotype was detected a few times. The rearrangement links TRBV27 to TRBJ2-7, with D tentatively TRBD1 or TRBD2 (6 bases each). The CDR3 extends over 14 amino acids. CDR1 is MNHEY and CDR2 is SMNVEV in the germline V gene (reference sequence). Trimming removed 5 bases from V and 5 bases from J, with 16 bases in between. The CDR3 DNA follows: TGTGCCAGCAGTCCCCGGGGGCCATGGGACGAGCAGTACTTC. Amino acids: CASSPRGPWDEQYF.

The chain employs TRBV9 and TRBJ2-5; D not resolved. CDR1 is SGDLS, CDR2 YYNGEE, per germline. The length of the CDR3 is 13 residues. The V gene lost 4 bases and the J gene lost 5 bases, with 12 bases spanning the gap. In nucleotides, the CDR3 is TGTGCCAGCAGCTCAAGCCCGACGGAGACCCAGTACTTC. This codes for CASSSSPTETQYF.

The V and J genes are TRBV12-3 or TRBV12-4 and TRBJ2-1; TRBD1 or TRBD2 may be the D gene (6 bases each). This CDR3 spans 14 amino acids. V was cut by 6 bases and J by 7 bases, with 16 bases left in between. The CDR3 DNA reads TGTGCCAGCAGGGAGGGGGTGGGGTGGAATGAGCAGTTCTTC. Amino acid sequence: CASREGVGWNEQFF.

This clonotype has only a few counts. CDR3 residues: CASSESDRLAASEQFF. The CDR3 DNA reads as TGCGCCAGCAGTGAGTCCGACCGACTAGCGGCTTCTGAGCAGTTCTTC. The V and J genes are TRBV10-2 and TRBJ2-1; TRBD2 aligns across 9 bases. V lost 0 bases and J lost 9; bases outside the gene matches: 9. In germline, CDR1 is WSHSY, CDR2 SAAADI. The CDR3 has 16 residues.

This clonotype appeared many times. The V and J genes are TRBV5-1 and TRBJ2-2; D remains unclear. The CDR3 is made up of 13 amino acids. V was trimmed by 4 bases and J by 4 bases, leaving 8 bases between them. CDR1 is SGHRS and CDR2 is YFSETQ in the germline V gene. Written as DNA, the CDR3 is TGCGCCAGCAGCCTCCACCCCACCGGGGAGCTGTTTTTT. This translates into CASSLHPTGELFF.

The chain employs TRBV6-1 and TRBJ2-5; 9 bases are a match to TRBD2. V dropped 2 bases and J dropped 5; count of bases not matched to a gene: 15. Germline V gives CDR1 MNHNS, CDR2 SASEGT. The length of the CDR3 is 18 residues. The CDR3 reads CASSERLRAGGIQETQYF. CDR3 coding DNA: TGTGCCAGCAGTGAACGCCTCCGCGCGGGGGGGATTCAGGAGACCCAGTACTTC.

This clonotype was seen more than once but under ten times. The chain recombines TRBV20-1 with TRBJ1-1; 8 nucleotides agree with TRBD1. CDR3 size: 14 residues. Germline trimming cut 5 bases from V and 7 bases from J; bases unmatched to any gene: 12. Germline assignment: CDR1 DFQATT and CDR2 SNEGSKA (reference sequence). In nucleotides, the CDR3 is TGCAGTGCTGAGACCCTGGGACAGGACCTTGAAGCTTTCTTT. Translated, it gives CSAETLGQDLEAFF.

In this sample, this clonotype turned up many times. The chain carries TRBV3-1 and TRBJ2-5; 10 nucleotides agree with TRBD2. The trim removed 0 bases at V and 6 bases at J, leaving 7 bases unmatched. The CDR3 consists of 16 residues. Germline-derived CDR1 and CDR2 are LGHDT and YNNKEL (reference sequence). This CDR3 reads CASSQEGLASRKTQYF. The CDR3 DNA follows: TGTGCCAGCAGCCAAGAGGGACTAGCGAGCCGGAAGACCCAGTACTTC.

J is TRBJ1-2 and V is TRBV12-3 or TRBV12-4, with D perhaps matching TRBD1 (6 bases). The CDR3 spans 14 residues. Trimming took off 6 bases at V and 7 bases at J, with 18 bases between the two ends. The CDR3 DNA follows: TGTGCCAGCAGCCCTCCTCCAGGGGTCCTTGGCTACACCTTC. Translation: CASSPPPGVLGYTF.

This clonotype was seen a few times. DNA for the CDR3: TGTGCCAGCAGCCCGGGACACCGCAACTACGAGCAGTACTTC. Its protein is CASSPGHRNYEQYF. V usage is TRBV14 and J usage is TRBJ2-7; possibly TRBD1 for D (6 bases). V shed 4 bases and J shed 3 bases, with 13 bases lying between them. The CDR3 sequence is 14 residues long. Germline CDR1 and CDR2: SGHDN and FVKESK.

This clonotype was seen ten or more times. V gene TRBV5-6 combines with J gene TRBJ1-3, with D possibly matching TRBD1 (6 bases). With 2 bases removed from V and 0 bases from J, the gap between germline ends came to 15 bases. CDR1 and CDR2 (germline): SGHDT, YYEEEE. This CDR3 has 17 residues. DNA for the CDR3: TGTGCCAGCAGCTTTGCGGCGACAGGCTACTCTGGAAACACCATATATTTT. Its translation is CASSFAATGYSGNTIYF.

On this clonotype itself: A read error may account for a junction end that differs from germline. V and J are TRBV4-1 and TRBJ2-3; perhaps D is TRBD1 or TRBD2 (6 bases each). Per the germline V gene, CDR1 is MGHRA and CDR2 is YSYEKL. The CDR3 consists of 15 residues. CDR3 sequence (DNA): TGCGCCAGCAGCCAAGCGGGGGCCCCCACAGATTCGCAGTATTTT. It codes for CASSQAGAPTDSQYF.

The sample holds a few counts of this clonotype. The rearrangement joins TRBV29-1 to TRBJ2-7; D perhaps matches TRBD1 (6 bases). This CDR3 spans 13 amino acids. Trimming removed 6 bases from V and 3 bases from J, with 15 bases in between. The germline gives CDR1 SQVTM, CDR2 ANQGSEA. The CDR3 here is CSVVDRYFYEQYF. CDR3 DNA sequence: TGCAGCGTAGTTGACAGGTATTTCTACGAGCAGTACTTC.

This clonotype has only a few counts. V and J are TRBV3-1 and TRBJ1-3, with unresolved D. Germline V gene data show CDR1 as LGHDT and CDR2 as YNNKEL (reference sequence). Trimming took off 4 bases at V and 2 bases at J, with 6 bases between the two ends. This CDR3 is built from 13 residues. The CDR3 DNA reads TGTGCCAGCAGCCTAGGTCCTGGAAACACCATATATTTT. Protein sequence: CASSLGPGNTIYF.

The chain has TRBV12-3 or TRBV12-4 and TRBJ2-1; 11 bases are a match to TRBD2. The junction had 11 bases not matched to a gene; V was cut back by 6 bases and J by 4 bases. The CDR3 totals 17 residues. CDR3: CASSPRASGGRYNEQFF. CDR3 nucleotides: TGTGCCAGCAGCCCCCGGGCTAGCGGGGGGCGATACAATGAGCAGTTCTTC.

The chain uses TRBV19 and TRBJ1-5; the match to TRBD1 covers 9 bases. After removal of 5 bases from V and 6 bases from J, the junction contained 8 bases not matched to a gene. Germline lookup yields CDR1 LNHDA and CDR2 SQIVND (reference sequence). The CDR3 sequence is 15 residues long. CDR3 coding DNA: TGTGCCAGTAGTGTCGGGACAGGGTCTGGTCAGCCCCAGCATTTT. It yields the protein CASSVGTGSGQPQHF. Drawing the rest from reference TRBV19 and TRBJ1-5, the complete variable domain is DGGITQSPKYLFRKEGQNVTLSCEQNLNHDAMYWYRQDPGQGLRLIYYSQIVNDFQKGDIAEGYSVSREKKESFPLTVTSAQKNPTAFYLCASSVGTGSGQPQHFGDGTRLSIL.

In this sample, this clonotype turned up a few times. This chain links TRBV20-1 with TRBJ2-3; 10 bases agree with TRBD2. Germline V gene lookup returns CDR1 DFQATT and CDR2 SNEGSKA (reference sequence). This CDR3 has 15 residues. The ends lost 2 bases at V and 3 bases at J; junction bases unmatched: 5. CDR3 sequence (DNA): TGCAGTGCTAGACTGGGACTAGCGAATACAGATACGCAGTATTTT. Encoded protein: CSARLGLANTDTQYF.

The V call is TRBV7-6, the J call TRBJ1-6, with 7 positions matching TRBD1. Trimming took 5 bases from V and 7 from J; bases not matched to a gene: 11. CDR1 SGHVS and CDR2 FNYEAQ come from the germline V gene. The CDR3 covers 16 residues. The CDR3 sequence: CASSQEPGTANSPLHF. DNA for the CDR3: TGTGCCAGCAGCCAAGAACCAGGGACAGCCAATTCACCCCTCCACTTT.